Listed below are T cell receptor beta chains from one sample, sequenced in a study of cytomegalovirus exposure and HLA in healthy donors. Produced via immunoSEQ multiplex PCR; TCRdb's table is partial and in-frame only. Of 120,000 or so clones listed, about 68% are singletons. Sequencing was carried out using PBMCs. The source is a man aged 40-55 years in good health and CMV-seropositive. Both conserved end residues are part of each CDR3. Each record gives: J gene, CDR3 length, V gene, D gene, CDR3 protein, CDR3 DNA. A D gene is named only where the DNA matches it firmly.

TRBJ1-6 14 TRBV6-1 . CASSEGQGYSPLHF TGTGCCAGCAGTGAAGGGCAGGGATATTCACCCCTCCACTTT
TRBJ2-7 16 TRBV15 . CATSRERGGSGAKQYF TGTGCCACCAGCAGAGAGCGAGGAGGTAGCGGTGCTAAGCAGTACTTC
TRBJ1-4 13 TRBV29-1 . CSVAWQGNEKLFF TGCAGCGTGGCCTGGCAGGGTAATGAAAAACTGTTTTTT
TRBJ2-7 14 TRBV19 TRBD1 CASSARTGDYEQYF TGTGCCAGTAGTGCCCGGACAGGAGACTACGAGCAGTACTTC
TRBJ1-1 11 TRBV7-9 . CASSLASEAFF TGTGCCAGCAGCTTGGCCTCTGAAGCTTTCTTT
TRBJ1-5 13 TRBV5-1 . CASSPGGNQPQHF TGCGCCAGCAGCCCGGGGGGCAATCAGCCCCAGCATTTT
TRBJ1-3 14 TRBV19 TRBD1 CASSTGTGGNTIYF TGTGCCAGTAGTACTGGGACAGGGGGAAACACCATATATTTT
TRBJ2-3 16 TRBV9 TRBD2 CASSVASGGFTDTQYF TGTGCCAGCAGCGTAGCCAGCGGGGGATTCACAGATACGCAGTATTTT
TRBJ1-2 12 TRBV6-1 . CASSESGIVYTF TGTGCCAGCAGTGAATCCGGGATAGTCTACACCTTC
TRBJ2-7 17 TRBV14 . CASSQPGYRGNTYEQYF TGTGCCAGCAGCCAGCCGGGGTACCGCGGGAACACCTACGAGCAGTACTTC
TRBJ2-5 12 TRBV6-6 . CASSNRGETQYF TGTGCCAGCAGTAACAGAGGGGAGACCCAGTACTTC
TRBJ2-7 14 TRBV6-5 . CASSYTGQFSEQYF TGTGCCAGCAGTTATACCGGACAGTTTAGTGAGCAGTACTTC
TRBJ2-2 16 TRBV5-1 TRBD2 CASSLRLAGETGELFF TGCGCCAGCAGCTTGAGGCTAGCGGGGGAAACCGGGGAGCTGTTTTTT
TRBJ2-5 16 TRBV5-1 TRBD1 CASSPNIRGQQETQYF TGCGCCAGCAGCCCAAACATCAGGGGGCAGCAAGAGACCCAGTACTTC
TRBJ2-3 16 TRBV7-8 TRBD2 CASSSGLAGGTDTQYF TGTGCCAGCAGCTCGGGACTAGCGGGAGGCACAGATACGCAGTATTTT
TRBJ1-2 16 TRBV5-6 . CASSLGGGAGLYGYTF TGTGCCAGCAGCTTGGGCGGGGGCGCGGGGCTCTATGGCTACACCTTC